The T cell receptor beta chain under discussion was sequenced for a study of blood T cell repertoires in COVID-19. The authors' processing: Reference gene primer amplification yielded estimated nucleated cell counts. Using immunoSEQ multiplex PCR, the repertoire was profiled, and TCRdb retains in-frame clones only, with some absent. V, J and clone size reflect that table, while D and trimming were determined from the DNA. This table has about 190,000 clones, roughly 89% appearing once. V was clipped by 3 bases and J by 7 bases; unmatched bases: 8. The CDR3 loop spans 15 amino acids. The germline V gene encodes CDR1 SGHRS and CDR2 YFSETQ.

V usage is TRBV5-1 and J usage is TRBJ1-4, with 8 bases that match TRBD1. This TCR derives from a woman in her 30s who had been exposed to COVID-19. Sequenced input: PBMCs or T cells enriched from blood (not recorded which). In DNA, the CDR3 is TGCGCCAGCAGCTCAGGACAGGGAATAGGTGAAAAACTGTTTTTT. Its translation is CASSSGQGIGEKLFF.